These 16 T cell receptor beta chains were sequenced from one sample in a study of blood T cells in healthy people across ages. A J-beta primer mix and a sample-barcoded 5' primer were used in a second PCR of roughly 6 to 11 cycles. TCRdb reanalysed the 5' RACE reads using MiXCR and keeps one entry per CDR3 protein. The sample records approximately 1.5 million distinct CDR3 sequences, roughly a third being singletons. The sample consisted of blood. The receptors come from a woman aged 30 to 39 in good health.

This clonotype was detected ten times or more. V usage is TRBV29-1 and J usage is TRBJ2-3; no clear D. Trimming cost V 4 bases and J 0 bases, with 11 bases left between them. The CDR3 covers 14 residues. CDR1 and CDR2 (germline): SQVTM, ANQGSEA. The CDR3, as DNA: TGCAGCGTTGCCCGAAGTCGTAGCACAGATACGCAGTATTTT. This sequence encodes CSVARSRSTDTQYF.

This chain joins TRBV27 and TRBJ1-1; 7 bases agree with TRBD1. The CDR3 length is 12 residues. Losses at the gene ends were 8 bases for V and 2 bases for J; bases not matched to a gene: 2. Germline CDR1 and CDR2: MNHEY and SMNVEV (reference sequence). CDR3 in amino acids: CASGDSNTEAFF. As DNA, the CDR3 is TGTGCCAGCGGGGACAGTAACACTGAAGCTTTCTTT.

Note on this clonotype: A junction end diverges from the germline sequence, so it may reflect a read error. The chain links TRBV5-1 to TRBJ2-1, with D unclear. Germline loops: CDR1 SGHRS, CDR2 YFSETQ. The CDR3 loop spans 17 amino acids. CDR3 amino acids: CAGSPRQNTVISNEQFF. The CDR3 coding sequence is TGCGCCGGCAGCCCCAGGCAGAACACAGTGATAAGCAATGAGCAGTTCTTC.

Regarding this clonotype: A much bigger clone sits one base away, suggesting this may be a read error. This chain connects TRBV29-1 to TRBJ2-3; 9 bases are a match to TRBD2. Germline V gene lookup returns CDR1 SQVTM and CDR2 ANQGSEA. The ends lost 4 bases at V and 0 bases at J; junction bases unmatched: 14. The CDR3 contains 18 residues. CDR3 DNA: TGCAGCGTTGGTATTAGGAAGACTAGCGGATCTAGCACAGATACGCAGTATTTT. Translation: CSVGIRKTSGSSTDTQYF.

Of note for this clonotype: An end of the junction does not agree with germline; a read error may underlie this. The chain combines TRBV3-1 with TRBJ1-1; the D is unclear. The length of the CDR3 is 14 residues. Germline values: CDR1 LGHDT, CDR2 YNNKEL (reference sequence). DNA of the CDR3: TGTGCCAGCAACCAAGATTGGTCGGGAACTGAAGCTTTCTTT. As protein: CASNQDWSGTEAFF. The entire variable domain, with the rest obtained from reference TRBV3-1 and TRBJ1-1, is as follows: DTAVSQTPKYLVTQMGNDKSIKCEQNLGHDTMYWYKQDSKKFLKIMFSYNNKELIINETVPNRFSPKSPDKAHLNLHINSLELGDSAVYFCASNQDWSGTEAFFGQGTRLTVV.

In its sample, this clonotype was seen a few times. J is TRBJ2-3 and V is TRBV15; D is possibly TRBD2 (5 bases). Germline values: CDR1 LNHNV, CDR2 YYDKDF (reference sequence). The V and J ends lost 0 bases and 0 bases respectively, with 16 bases between them. The CDR3 has 18 amino acids. The CDR3 protein is CATSRDQLRATSTDTQYF. CDR3 coding DNA: TGTGCCACCAGCAGAGATCAATTGCGGGCGACTAGCACAGATACGCAGTATTTT.

The V and J genes are TRBV7-6 and TRBJ1-1, with D unclear. V was clipped by 10 bases and J by 4 bases, with 16 bases between them. Looked up from germline, CDR1 is SGHVS and CDR2 is FNYEAQ. The CDR3 has 13 amino acids. The CDR3 coding sequence is TGTGCCACCCTCTTCCGGGGAGGCACTGAAGCTTTCTTT. Translating it yields CATLFRGGTEAFF.

This clonotype was counted a few times. The V and J genes are TRBV12-5 and TRBJ2-1, with 7 positions matching TRBD1. The ends lost 5 bases at V and 2 bases at J; junction bases unmatched: 6. The CDR3 is made up of 15 amino acids. Germline V gene sequence: CDR1 LGHNT, CDR2 FRNRAP. The chain's CDR3 is CASGEDRTPYNEQFF. The CDR3 DNA follows: TGTGCTAGTGGTGAGGACAGGACTCCCTACAATGAGCAGTTCTTC. Full variable domain (outside the CDR3, taken from reference TRBV12-5 and TRBJ2-1): DARVTQTPRHKVTEMGQEVTMRCQPILGHNTVFWYRQTMMQGLELLAYFRNRAPLDDSGMPKDRFSAEMPDATLATLKIQPSEPRDSAVYFCASGEDRTPYNEQFFGPGTRLTVL.

This clonotype has more than one count but fewer than ten. The chain carries TRBV7-2 and TRBJ2-5; D uncertain. The germline CDR1 and CDR2 sequences are SGHTA and FQGNSA. The CDR3 extends over 16 amino acids. V lost 5 bases and J lost 4, with 20 bases in between. CDR3 DNA sequence: TGTGCCAGCAGCCCTCAGGCCCACCCCTGGAGAGAGACCCAGTACTTC. This gives the protein CASSPQAHPWRETQYF.

This clonotype has a handful of counts. V gene TRBV29-1 combines with J gene TRBJ2-1, with D possibly TRBD2 on 5 matching bases. The germline V and J ends were trimmed by 0 bases and 6 bases, with 12 bases remaining between them. This CDR3 is built from 14 residues. Germline loops: CDR1 SQVTM, CDR2 ANQGSEA. CDR3 loop: CSVEDSFGGNEQFF. The CDR3 region has the DNA TGCAGCGTTGAAGATTCTTTTGGAGGCAATGAGCAGTTCTTC.

This chain joins TRBV28 and TRBJ2-4; weak D call: TRBD2 (6 bases). V was clipped by 6 bases and J by 13 bases, with 22 bases between them. Germline lookup yields CDR1 MDHEN and CDR2 SYDVKM. The CDR3 consists of 14 residues. CDR3 nucleotides: TGTGCCAGCAGACCCGGCAGTCTTGGGGCGGGGCAGTACTTC. The encoded protein is CASRPGSLGAGQYF. Drawing the rest from reference TRBV28 and TRBJ2-4, the complete variable domain is DVKVTQSSRYLVKRTGEKVFLECVQDMDHENMFWYRQDPGLGLRLIYFSYDVKMKEKGDIPEGYSVSREKKERFSLILESASTNQTSMYLCASRPGSLGAGQYFGAGTRLSVL.

The V gene is TRBV4-1, the J gene TRBJ2-5; 12 bases are a match to TRBD1. Unmatched junction bases numbered 8, after V lost 4 bases and J lost 5 bases. Germline values: CDR1 MGHRA, CDR2 YSYEKL. The CDR3 totals 16 residues. The CDR3 loop is CASSPLGTGGSETQYF. The CDR3 nucleotides read TGCGCCAGCAGCCCCCTCGGGACAGGGGGCTCCGAGACCCAGTACTTC.

This chain uses TRBV10-3 with TRBJ2-2; 8 nucleotides agree with TRBD1. Germline assignment: CDR1 ENHRY and CDR2 SYGVKD. This CDR3 spans 17 amino acids. Trimming removed 2 bases from V and 0 bases from J; junction bases left unmatched: 5. The CDR3 sequence is CAISERDRSANTGELFF. The CDR3 DNA sequence: TGTGCCATCAGTGAGCGGGACAGGAGTGCGAACACCGGGGAGCTGTTTTTT.

CDR3 protein: CASSLSGLARFF. In DNA form, the CDR3 reads TGTGCCAGCAGTTTATCGGGACTAGCTAGGTTCTTC. The chain employs TRBV28 and TRBJ2-1; 9 nucleotides align to TRBD2. V gave up 1 base and J gave up 15 bases; unmatched junction bases: 4. CDR3 size: 12 residues. Germline V lookup: CDR1 MDHEN, CDR2 SYDVKM.

The chain recombines TRBV7-3 with TRBJ2-3; 12 bases map to TRBD2. The CDR3 has 16 amino acids. Germline V CDR1 and CDR2: SGHTA, FQGTGA. The V gene end was trimmed by 5 bases and the J gene end by 3 bases; junction bases not matched to a gene: 6. CDR3: CASSTSSGGATDTQYF. The CDR3 region has the DNA TGTGCCAGCAGCACTTCTAGCGGGGGGGCAACAGATACGCAGTATTTT. The full variable domain, its missing parts supplied by reference TRBV7-3 and TRBJ2-3, is GAGVSQTPSNKVTEKGKYVELRCDPISGHTALYWYRQSLGQGPEFLIYFQGTGAADDSGLPNDRFFAVRPEGSVSTLKIQRTERGDSAVYLCASSTSSGGATDTQYFGPGTRLTVL.

The rearrangement uses TRBV9 and TRBJ1-2; possible D gene TRBD1, 5 bases. CDR3 size: 13 residues. The germline CDR1 and CDR2 sequences are SGDLS and YYNGEE. Between the trimmed V and J ends, which lost 2 bases and 7 bases, there was a span of 12 bases. The CDR3 coding sequence is TGTGCCAGCAGCGTCCGGGACCATAGTGGCTACACCTTC. Protein product: CASSVRDHSGYTF.